This T cell receptor beta chain was obtained from a study of T cells expressing NK-cell markers. Study-wide results and caveats: Among CD8+ T cells from roughly six donors, dominant NKG2C+ clonotypes accounted for about 1.0-7.0%.

About this clonotype: Its antigen is not known.

From the 5' RACE reads, TCRdb lists one entry per CDR3 protein and no DNA. The record lists some 120,000 distinct CDR3 sequences, of which the ten most abundant hold about 18%. This receptor was taken from a woman aged 18 to 69 in good health. Sequencing was done on a sample of blood T cells: a sorted CD56 or NKG2C T cell subset, CD4+ or CD8+ T cells, or bulk PBMC T cells (not recorded which).

The CDR3 region is CASSTSGGWDEQFF. The chain links TRBV19 to TRBJ2-1; no DNA is available, so the TRBD1 call from TCRdb remains unchecked. The CDR3 extends over 14 amino acids. The germline CDR1 and CDR2 sequences are LNHDA and SQIVND (reference sequence).